Listed below are T cell receptor beta chains from one sample, sequenced in a study of T-cell memory formation after mild COVID-19. TCRdb used MiXCR to reprocess the 5' RACE reads, holding one entry per CDR3 protein. Among hundreds of thousands of distinct CDR3 sequences listed, about 20% were seen once. Sequencing was performed on PBMCs or a T cell subset sorted from them (not recorded which). The receptors stem from an adult woman who had mild COVID-19 (a few samples of this study predate the infection). Cell type and time point are not known. Both conserved end residues are part of each CDR3. D genes are given only for firm matches. Size tells how often a clone was seen (once, few, many) or the class of an expanded clone, and some rows leave it out.

few	TRBJ2-7	TRBV5-1	TRBD2	CASSLALTGGGSDEQYF	TGCGCCAGCAGCTTGGCGTTGACGGGAGGGGGTTCGGACGAGCAGTACTTC
-	TRBJ2-7	TRBV15	-	CATSTGHGYEQYF	TGTGCCACCAGCACGGGGCATGGGTACGAGCAGTACTTC
-	TRBJ2-3	TRBV24-1	TRBD2	CATSDLRMASGLPTDTQYF	TGTGCCACCAGTGATTTGCGAATGGCTAGCGGACTACCCACAGATACGCAGTATTTT
-	TRBJ2-2	TRBV5-1	-	CASSNGQTNTGELFF	TGCGCCAGCAGCAACGGACAGACTAACACCGGGGAGCTGTTTTTT
few	TRBJ2-7	TRBV20-1	TRBD1	CSARYRGVTGLSYEQYF	TGCAGTGCTAGATACCGAGGGGTGACAGGGCTTAGCTACGAGCAGTACTTC
-	TRBJ2-7	TRBV28	TRBD2	CASSLPTSGNSYEQYF	TGTGCCAGCAGTTTACCGACTAGCGGAAACTCCTACGAGCAGTACTTC
-	TRBJ2-3	TRBV7-3	TRBD2	CASSPGLAGVGTDTQYF	TGTGCCAGCAGCCCGGGACTAGCGGGAGTTGGTACAGATACGCAGTATTTT
once	TRBJ1-1	TRBV4-3	TRBD1	CASSQPGGMNTEAFF	TGCGCCAGCAGCCAACCAGGGGGTATGAACACTGAAGCTTTCTTT
-	TRBJ1-2	TRBV5-8	TRBD1	CASSTRDRLYGYTF	TGTGCCAGCAGCACCCGGGACAGACTGTATGGCTACACCTTC
-	TRBJ2-1	TRBV27	-	CASLREPGSYNEQFF	TGTGCCAGTCTAAGAGAGCCAGGATCCTACAATGAGCAGTTCTTC
few	TRBJ2-7	TRBV9	TRBD2	CASSASGTEQYF	TGTGCCAGCAGCGCTAGCGGGACCGAGCAGTACTTC
few	TRBJ2-5	TRBV7-2	-	CASSLQGIKTQYF	TGTGCCAGCAGCCTACAGGGCATCAAGACCCAGTACTTC
many	TRBJ2-3	TRBV4-3	-	CASSQDESTDTQYF	TGCGCCAGCAGCCAAGACGAGAGCACAGATACGCAGTATTTT
few	TRBJ2-7	TRBV29-1	-	CSVLGQDYEQYF	TGCAGCGTTCTTGGGCAAGACTACGAGCAGTACTTC
many	TRBJ2-2	TRBV3-1	-	CASSQALVGELFF	TGTGCCAGCAGCCAAGCCCTTGTCGGGGAGCTGTTTTTT
-	TRBJ2-7	TRBV2	-	CASSEGFEEFYEQYF	TGTGCCAGCAGTGAGGGCTTTGAGGAGTTCTACGAGCAGTACTTC
-	TRBJ1-2	TRBV20-1	TRBD1	CSASTRDRGFGYTF	TGCAGTGCTTCGACGCGGGACAGGGGGTTTGGCTACACCTTC
many	TRBJ2-5	TRBV7-9	TRBD1	CASSLRQGGETQYF	TGTGCCAGCAGCTTAAGACAGGGCGGCGAGACCCAGTACTTC
-	TRBJ2-3	TRBV18	TRBD2	CASSPPLAGGSTDTQYF	TGTGCCAGCTCACCACCCCTAGCGGGGGGGAGCACAGATACGCAGTATTTT
-	TRBJ1-3	TRBV7-9	-	CASSLSRGDWRNTIYF	TGTGCCAGCAGCTTATCGCGAGGAGACTGGCGAAACACCATATATTTT
-	TRBJ1-2	TRBV29-1	-	CSVEDRGLAYGYTF	TGCAGCGTTGAAGATCGAGGGCTTGCCTATGGCTACACCTTC
-	TRBJ2-3	TRBV3-1	-	CASSQDLVLAGDTQYF	TGTGCCAGCAGCCAAGATCTTGTTTTAGCTGGAGATACGCAGTATTTT
-	TRBJ2-1	TRBV5-1	TRBD1	CASRLLPGGRYNEQFF	TGCGCCAGCAGGCTCCTCCCAGGGGGTCGATACAATGAGCAGTTCTTC
few	TRBJ2-1	TRBV14	-	CASSQFTKGPSNEQFF	TGTGCCAGCAGCCAATTCACCAAAGGGCCGTCCAATGAGCAGTTCTTC
-	TRBJ2-3	TRBV6-5	-	CASKLTDTQYF	TGTGCCAGCAAGCTCACAGATACGCAGTATTTT
-	TRBJ1-1	TRBV9	-	CASSVDGSITEAFF	TGTGCCAGCAGCGTAGATGGCAGCATCACTGAAGCTTTCTTT
-	TRBJ2-1	TRBV5-1	TRBD2	CASSLKLAGEGDNEQFF	TGCGCCAGCAGCTTGAAGCTAGCGGGAGAGGGGGACAATGAGCAGTTCTTC
-	TRBJ2-7	TRBV4-1	-	CASSQDGQGSDEQYF	TGCGCCAGCAGCCAAGATGGCCAGGGGAGTGACGAGCAGTACTTC
few	TRBJ2-3	TRBV7-9	-	CASRASASPHTQYF	TGTGCCAGCAGGGCTTCTGCGAGCCCTCATACGCAGTATTTT
few	TRBJ2-7	TRBV29-1	TRBD2	CSVPGLAGSEQYF	TGCAGCGTACCGGGACTAGCGGGATCCGAGCAGTACTTC
many	TRBJ2-5	TRBV11-2	-	CASSRQVEETQYF	TGTGCCAGCAGCAGACAGGTCGAGGAGACCCAGTACTTC
many	TRBJ1-1	TRBV9	-	CASSGLQGTEAFF	TGTGCCAGCAGCGGACTACAGGGCACTGAAGCTTTCTTT
many	TRBJ2-2	TRBV7-3	-	CASSLARNTGELFF	TGTGCCAGCAGCTTAGCTAGAAACACCGGGGAGCTGTTTTTT
-	TRBJ2-2	TRBV5-4	-	CASSPWTDTGELFF	TGTGCCAGCAGCCCCTGGACGGACACCGGGGAGCTGTTTTTT
few	TRBJ2-7	TRBV7-3	TRBD2	CASSPGTSGRFASYEQYF	TGTGCCAGCAGCCCCGGGACTAGCGGGAGATTCGCATCCTACGAGCAGTACTTC
few	TRBJ2-1	TRBV20-1	TRBD2	CSAHLGLAGALYNEQFF	TGCAGTGCCCACCTAGGACTAGCGGGAGCTTTGTACAATGAGCAGTTCTTC
few	TRBJ2-7	TRBV21-1	-	CASSKGGGVSYEQYF	TGTGCCAGCAGCAAAGGTGGGGGGGTTAGCTACGAGCAGTACTTC
-	TRBJ1-5	TRBV24-1	TRBD1	CATSDRTGHQPQHF	TGTGCCACCAGTGATCGGACAGGGCATCAGCCCCAGCATTTT
few	TRBJ2-3	TRBV14	TRBD2	CASSFGLAGTDTQYF	TGTGCCAGCAGCTTCGGACTAGCGGGCACAGATACGCAGTATTTT
-	TRBJ2-1	TRBV7-6	TRBD2	CASSLATAGGPGNEQFF	TGTGCCAGCAGCTTAGCGACAGCGGGAGGGCCTGGGAATGAGCAGTTCTTC
-	TRBJ2-2	TRBV6-6	-	CASSARAGELFF	TGTGCCAGCAGCGCCAGGGCCGGGGAGCTGTTTTTT